The entry below gives a single TCR beta chain sequence along with its context. The sample belongs to a study of blood T cell repertoires in COVID-19. Across the study: Sources were T cells, B-cell-depleted T cells, or PBMCs; the material itself was cDNA or gDNA.

Data came from immunoSEQ multiplex PCR; TCRdb stores just in-frame clones and leaves some out. The sample yields tens of thousands of clones, more than 70% seen once. This TCR derives from a woman aged 70 to 79 with acute or convalescent COVID-19. Sequenced material: peripheral blood.

The CDR3: CASSYSASGTYEQYF. The DNA of the CDR3 is TGTGCCAGCAGTTACTCGGCTAGCGGAACCTACGAGCAGTACTTC. V is TRBV6-5 and J is TRBJ2-7, with 7 nucleotides matching TRBD2. V trimming: 0 bases; J trimming: 2 bases; junction bases outside the gene matches: 4. CDR3 size: 15 residues. Germline values: CDR1 MNHEY, CDR2 SVGAGI.